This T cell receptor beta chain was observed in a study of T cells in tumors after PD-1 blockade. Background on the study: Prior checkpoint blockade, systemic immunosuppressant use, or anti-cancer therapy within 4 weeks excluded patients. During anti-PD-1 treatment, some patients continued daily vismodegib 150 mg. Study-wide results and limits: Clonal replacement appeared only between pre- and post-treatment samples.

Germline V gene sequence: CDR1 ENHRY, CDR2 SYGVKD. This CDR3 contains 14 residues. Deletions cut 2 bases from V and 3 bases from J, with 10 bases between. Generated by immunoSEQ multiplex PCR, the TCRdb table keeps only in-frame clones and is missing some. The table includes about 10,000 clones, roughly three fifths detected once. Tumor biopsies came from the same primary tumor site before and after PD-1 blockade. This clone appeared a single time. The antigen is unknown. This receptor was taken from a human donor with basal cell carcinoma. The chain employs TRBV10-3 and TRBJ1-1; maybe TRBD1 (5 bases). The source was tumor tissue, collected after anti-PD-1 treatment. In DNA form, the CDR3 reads TGTGCCATCAGTGAGGGGGGACCTTACACTGAAGCTTTCTTT. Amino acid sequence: CAISEGGPYTEAFF.